These T cell receptor beta chains were read from a single sample in a study of blood T cell repertoires in COVID-19. The assay was immunoSEQ multiplex PCR, and TCRdb's table has in-frame clones only and misses some. The table lists about 220,000 clones, roughly four fifths of them singletons. Sequenced material: peripheral blood. Every receptor here comes from a woman aged 70-85 years with COVID-19, enrolled during active disease. Each CDR3 is given with its conserved first and last residue. The order of the fields is J gene, V gene, D gene, CDR3 protein, CDR3 DNA. A D gene is named only where the DNA matches it firmly.

TRBJ2-5,TRBV27,-,CASSFSYQETQYF,TGTGCCAGCAGTTTTTCGTACCAAGAGACCCAGTACTTC
TRBJ2-3,TRBV3-1/TRBV3-2,TRBD2,CASSPYDSGRAGDTQYF,TGTGCCAGCAGCCCGTACGATAGCGGGAGGGCCGGAGATACGCAGTATTTT
TRBJ1-2,TRBV18,-,CASSPAGRNNYGYTF,TGTGCCAGCTCACCCGCGGGACGGAATAACTATGGCTACACCTTC
TRBJ2-7,TRBV30,-,CAWSLPVVTPAYEQYF,TGTGCCTGGAGTCTTCCCGTAGTAACCCCCGCCTACGAGCAGTACTTC
TRBJ2-1,TRBV3-1/TRBV3-2,-,CASSPLGNAGYNEQFF,TGTGCCAGCAGCCCCTTGGGGAATGCGGGGTACAATGAGCAGTTCTTC
TRBJ2-1,TRBV4-1,TRBD2,CASSQANMGLADNEQFF,TGCGCCAGCAGCCAGGCGAATATGGGACTAGCGGACAATGAGCAGTTCTTC
TRBJ1-6,TRBV6-5,TRBD1,CASSSSGQGSSPLHF,TGTGCCAGCAGTTCAAGTGGACAGGGCAGTTCACCCCTCCACTTT
TRBJ1-2,TRBV25-1,TRBD1,CASSQDRVYGYTF,TGTGCCAGCAGCCAGGACAGGGTCTATGGCTACACCTTC
TRBJ2-7,TRBV2,-,CASRLTGSYEQYF,TGTGCCAGCAGGCTGACAGGCTCCTACGAGCAGTACTTC
TRBJ2-4,TRBV27,-,CASSHRETKNIQYF,TGTGCCAGCAGTCACAGGGAAACCAAAAACATTCAGTACTTC
TRBJ1-6,TRBV4-1,-,CASSHQRQDMSYNSPLHF,TGCGCCAGCAGCCATCAAAGACAGGATATGTCCTATAATTCACCCCTCCACTTT
TRBJ1-5,TRBV30,-,CAWSAEDLSNQPQHF,TGTGCCTGGAGTGCGGAGGACCTTAGCAATCAGCCCCAGCATTTT
TRBJ2-5,TRBV5-4,TRBD1,CASSSSGGPQETQYF,TGTGCCAGCAGCTCCTCAGGGGGTCCCCAAGAGACCCAGTACTTC
TRBJ2-5,TRBV7-7,TRBD2,CASSLWAGVETQYF,TGTGCCAGCAGCTTATGGGCGGGAGTGGAGACCCAGTACTTC
TRBJ2-3,TRBV6-5,TRBD2,CASSTSGASTDTQYF,TGTGCCAGCAGCACTAGCGGGGCTAGCACAGATACGCAGTATTTT
TRBJ1-2,TRBV4-1,TRBD1,CASSFDRDYGYTF,TGCGCCAGCAGCTTTGACAGGGACTATGGCTACACCTTC
TRBJ1-5,TRBV5-5,TRBD1,CASSLDRGSQPQHF,TGTGCCAGCAGCTTGGACAGGGGGAGTCAGCCCCAGCATTTT
TRBJ1-4,TRBV7-2,-,CASSLNMGGSNEKLFF,TGTGCCAGCAGCCTCAACATGGGAGGATCTAATGAAAAACTGTTTTTT
TRBJ1-4,TRBV9,-,CASSVGQDNEKLFF,TGTGCCAGCAGCGTAGGGCAGGATAATGAAAAACTGTTTTTT
TRBJ1-2,TRBV6-2/TRBV6-3,-,CASSYLLWPYGYTF,TGTGCCAGCAGTTACCTTCTGTGGCCCTATGGCTACACCTTC